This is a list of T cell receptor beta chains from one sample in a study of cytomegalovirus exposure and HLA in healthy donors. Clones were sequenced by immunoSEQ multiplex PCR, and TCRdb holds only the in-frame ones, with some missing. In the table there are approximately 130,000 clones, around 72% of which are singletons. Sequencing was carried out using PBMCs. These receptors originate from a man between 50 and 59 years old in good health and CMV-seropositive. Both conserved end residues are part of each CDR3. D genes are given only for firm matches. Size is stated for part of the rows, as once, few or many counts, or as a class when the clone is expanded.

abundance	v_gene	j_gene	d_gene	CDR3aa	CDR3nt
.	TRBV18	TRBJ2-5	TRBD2	CASSLSTSGGPGETQYF	TGTGCCAGCTCACTTTCGACTAGCGGGGGCCCTGGGGAGACCCAGTACTTC
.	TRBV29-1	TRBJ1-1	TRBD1	CSAREGTGNTEAFF	TGCAGCGCCCGAGAGGGGACAGGGAACACTGAAGCTTTCTTT
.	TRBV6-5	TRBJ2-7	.	CASSADRRTTYEQYF	TGTGCCAGCAGTGCGGACAGACGAACTACCTACGAGCAGTACTTC
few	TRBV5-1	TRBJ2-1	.	CASSPPGAGWDEQFF	TGCGCCAGCAGCCCACCCGGGGCGGGATGGGATGAGCAGTTCTTC
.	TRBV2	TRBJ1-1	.	CASTRQVNTEAFF	TGTGCCAGCACCCGACAGGTGAACACTGAAGCTTTCTTT
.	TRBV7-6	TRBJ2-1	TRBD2	CASSLVAGRDNEQFF	TGTGCCAGCAGCTTAGTAGCGGGGAGAGACAATGAGCAGTTCTTC
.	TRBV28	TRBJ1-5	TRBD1	CASSFRGQGVNQPQHF	TGTGCCAGCAGTTTCCGCGGACAGGGAGTGAATCAGCCCCAGCATTTT
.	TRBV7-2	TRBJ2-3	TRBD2	CASSPQAGATDTQYF	TGTGCCAGCAGCCCCCAAGCGGGAGCAACAGATACGCAGTATTTT
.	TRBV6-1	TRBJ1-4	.	CASSERSLLTGKLFF	TGTGCCAGCAGTGAGAGGAGTCTGCTTACCGGAAAACTGTTTTTT
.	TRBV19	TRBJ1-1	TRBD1	CASSPLPGQKNTEAFF	TGTGCCAGTAGTCCTTTACCGGGACAGAAAAACACTGAAGCTTTCTTT
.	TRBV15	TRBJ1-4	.	CATSRDRQGQKLFF	TGTGCCACCAGCAGAGATCGTCAGGGGCAGAAACTGTTTTTT
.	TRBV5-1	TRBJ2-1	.	CASSLGGSSYNEQFF	TGCGCCAGCAGCTTGGGCGGTAGCTCCTACAATGAGCAGTTCTTC
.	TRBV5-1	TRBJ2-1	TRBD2	CASSLWGEGAGGGNEQFF	TGCGCCAGCAGCTTGTGGGGGGAGGGAGCTGGAGGTGGCAATGAGCAGTTCTTC
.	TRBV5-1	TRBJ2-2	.	CASSLEYKNTGELFF	TGCGCCAGCAGCTTGGAATACAAGAACACCGGGGAGCTGTTTTTT
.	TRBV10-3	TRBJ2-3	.	CATQGQSTDTQYF	TGTGCCACCCAGGGGCAGAGCACAGATACGCAGTATTTT
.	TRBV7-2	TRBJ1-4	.	CASSNVLGSEKLFF	TGTGCCAGCAGCAACGTCTTGGGGAGTGAAAAACTGTTTTTT
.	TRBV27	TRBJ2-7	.	CASSLYPGQSEQYF	TGTGCCAGCAGTTTATATCCCGGACAGAGCGAGCAGTACTTC
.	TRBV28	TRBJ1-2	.	CASSFWGGQEANYGYTF	TGTGCCAGCAGTTTCTGGGGGGGGCAAGAAGCTAACTATGGCTACACCTTC
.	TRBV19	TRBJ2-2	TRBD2	CASSSGGGSGELFF	TGTGCCAGTAGTAGCGGGGGGGGATCCGGGGAGCTGTTTTTT
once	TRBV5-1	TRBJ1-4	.	CARLKSHRVKRTTNEKLFF	TGCGCCAGACTCAAAAGCCACAGGGTTAAAAGAACGACTAATGAAAAACTGTTTTTT